The clone carrying this TCR beta chain was picked up a small number of times. From germline, CDR1 is MNHEY and CDR2 SVGAGI. The CDR3 runs 13 residues. V lost 2 bases and J lost 10, with 11 bases in between. This record belongs to a study of blood T cell repertoires in COVID-19. Study-level information: The United States, Italy and Spain supplied acute and convalescent COVID-19 samples.

In the original processing: Nucleated cell counts were estimated from reference gene primer amplification. The data were produced by immunoSEQ multiplex PCR, yet TCRdb's version contains in-frame clones alone and is incomplete. V, J and clone size are taken as reported in that table, and D and trimming were inferred from the DNA itself. The sample consists of 60,000 to 85,000 clones, approximately 87% of them appearing once. The gene calls are TRBV6-5 and TRBJ1-4, with D possibly being TRBD1 (5 bases). The specimen was peripheral blood. The receptor was derived from a man aged 45-65 years with active COVID-19. The CDR3: CASSYTGRGKLFF. The CDR3, as DNA: TGTGCCAGCAGTTACACCGGTAGGGGAAAACTGTTTTTT.